The 9 T cell receptor beta chains given below trace back to one sample, sequenced in a study of vaccination and CD4 T cells after COVID-19. Cultured CD4+ T-cell DNA underwent Oncomine TCR Beta short-read sequencing. TCRdb processed the PCR reads anew with MiXCR; each CDR3 protein has one entry. The table records about 13,000 distinct CDR3 sequences, approximately 40% of them present only once. These receptors have no identified antigens. Noted treatment: roughly 11-day PBMC culture with coronavirus spike peptide pools or control peptides (ViraFEST assay). Sequencing used CD4+ T cells from blood, cultured in vitro. Receptors were obtained from a human donor who had recovered from COVID-19.

The J gene is TRBJ1-5, the V gene TRBV28, with a possible D match to TRBD1 (6 bases). Trimming took off 5 bases at V and 7 bases at J, with 12 bases between the two ends. The V gene's germline CDR1 is MDHEN and CDR2 SYDVKM. The CDR3 consists of 13 residues. The CDR3 DNA reads as TGTGCCAGCAGTCAAGGGGGGCTCCAGCCCCAGCATTTT. Its protein is CASSQGGLQPQHF.

This clonotype was seen only once. CDR3 sequence: CASTSSNPYEQYF. The CDR3 region has the DNA TGTGCCAGCACGAGCTCAAACCCCTACGAGCAGTACTTC. The chain employs TRBV6-2 or TRBV6-3 and TRBJ2-7; unclear D gene. The V end was cut by 7 bases, the J end by 2 bases, with 12 bases between. The CDR3 sequence is 13 residues long. Looked up from germline, CDR1 is MNHEY and CDR2 is SVGEGT.

In this sample, this clonotype turned up a few times. The chain recombines TRBV25-1 with TRBJ1-1; D is unclear. This CDR3 region has 13 residues. Per the germline V gene, CDR1 is MGHDK and CDR2 is SYGVNS. The V end lost 1 base, the J end lost 3 bases, and 6 bases lay between the germline ends. For the CDR3, the DNA is TGTGCCAGCAGTGAATTAGGGTACACTGAAGCTTTCTTT. It is translated as CASSELGYTEAFF.

The gene calls are TRBV28 and TRBJ1-2; 7 positions match TRBD1. The ends lost 6 bases at V and 1 base at J; junction bases unmatched: 8. This CDR3 is built from 15 residues. Germline loops: CDR1 MDHEN, CDR2 SYDVKM. In DNA, the CDR3 is TGTGCCAGCAGAATAAAAGGGGGCCGTAACTATGGCTACACCTTC. As protein: CASRIKGGRNYGYTF.

V usage is TRBV19 and J usage is TRBJ1-2, with unresolved D. V dropped 4 bases and J dropped 2 bases, with 17 bases sitting between them. This CDR3 contains 16 residues. Germline V lookup: CDR1 LNHDA, CDR2 SQIVND (reference sequence). The CDR3 sequence is CASSTDRGGRNYGYTF. In nucleotides, the CDR3 is TGTGCCAGTAGTACAGACCGCGGAGGGCGAAACTATGGCTACACCTTC.

J is TRBJ1-5 and V is TRBV20-1, with D tentatively TRBD1 (6 bases). V shed 5 bases and J shed 2 bases, with 16 bases lying between them. The CDR3 is 15 amino acids. CDR1 and CDR2 from the germline V gene are DFQATT and SNEGSKA (reference sequence). The CDR3 DNA reads as TGCAGTGCTGACATGGGGGCTTCGGGCAATCAGCCCCAGCATTTT. Protein sequence: CSADMGASGNQPQHF.

The chain employs TRBV12-5 and TRBJ2-1; 7 bases match TRBD2. This CDR3 spans 14 amino acids. Germline loops: CDR1 LGHNT, CDR2 FRNRAP. The V segment lost 6 bases and the J segment 6 bases; nucleotides outside the gene matches: 8. The CDR3 loop reads CASGNGLVSNEQFF. CDR3 DNA: TGTGCTAGTGGAAACGGACTAGTCAGCAATGAGCAGTTCTTC.

The chain is built from TRBV12-3 or TRBV12-4 and TRBJ2-1, with D perhaps given as TRBD1 or TRBD2 (6 bases each). The CDR3 sequence is 18 residues long. V was cut by 3 bases and J by 3 bases, with 21 bases left in between. CDR3 in DNA: TGTGCCAGCAGTTTGTCTCTCCGCCCGGGGGCTAACTACAATGAGCAGTTCTTC. It translates to CASSLSLRPGANYNEQFF.

The chain joins TRBV5-1 to TRBJ1-1, with 11 positions matching TRBD1. The germline CDR1 and CDR2 sequences are SGHRS and YFSETQ. The CDR3 consists of 14 residues. J gave up 5 bases and V 3 bases, and 3 bases lay outside the gene matches. As DNA, the CDR3 is TGCGCCAGCAGCTCATGGGACAGGGGGACTGAAGCTTTCTTT. Amino acids: CASSSWDRGTEAFF.